This T cell receptor beta chain was retrieved from a study of cytomegalovirus exposure and HLA in healthy donors. The donors, nominally healthy at sampling, likely had unrecorded immune exposures. The PCR had 60 Vbeta and 13 Jbeta primers. Sequenced by immunoSEQ multiplex PCR; TCRdb stores in-frame clones only, minus some. Its table records fewer than 200,000 clones. Sequencing used PBMCs. The sequence came from a man under 40 in good health and CMV-seronegative.

CDR3 coding DNA: TGTGCCAGCAGCCAGGGGACAGGTTACAATGAGCAGTTCTTC. Protein product: CASSQGTGYNEQFF. The V gene is TRBV4-2, the J gene TRBJ2-1, with 8 positions matching TRBD1. The CDR3 runs to 14 residues. V was clipped by 3 bases and J by 4 bases; unmatched bases: 2. CDR1 is LGHNA, CDR2 YNFKEQ, per germline.